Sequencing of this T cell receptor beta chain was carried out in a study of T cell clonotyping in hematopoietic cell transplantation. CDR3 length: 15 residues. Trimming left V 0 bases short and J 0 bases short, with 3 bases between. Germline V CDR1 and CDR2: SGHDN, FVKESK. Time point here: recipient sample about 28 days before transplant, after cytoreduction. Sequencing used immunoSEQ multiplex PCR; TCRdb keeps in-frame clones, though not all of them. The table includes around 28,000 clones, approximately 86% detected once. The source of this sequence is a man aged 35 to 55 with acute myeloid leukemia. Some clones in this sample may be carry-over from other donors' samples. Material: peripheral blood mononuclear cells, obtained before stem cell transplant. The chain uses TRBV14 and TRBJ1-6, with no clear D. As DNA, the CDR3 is TGTGCCAGCAGCCAAGACAGCTCCTATAATTCACCCCTCCACTTT. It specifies CASSQDSSYNSPLHF.